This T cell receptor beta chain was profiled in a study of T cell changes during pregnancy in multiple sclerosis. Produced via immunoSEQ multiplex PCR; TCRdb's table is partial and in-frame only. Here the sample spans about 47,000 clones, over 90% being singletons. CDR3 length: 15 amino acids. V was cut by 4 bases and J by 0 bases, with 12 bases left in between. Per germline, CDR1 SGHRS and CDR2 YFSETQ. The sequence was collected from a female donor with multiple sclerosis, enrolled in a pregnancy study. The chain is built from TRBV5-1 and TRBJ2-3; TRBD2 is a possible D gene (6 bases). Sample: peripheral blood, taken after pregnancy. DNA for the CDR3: TGCGCCAGCAGCCCGGGGGACTCTAGCACAGATACGCAGTATTTT. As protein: CASSPGDSSTDTQYF.